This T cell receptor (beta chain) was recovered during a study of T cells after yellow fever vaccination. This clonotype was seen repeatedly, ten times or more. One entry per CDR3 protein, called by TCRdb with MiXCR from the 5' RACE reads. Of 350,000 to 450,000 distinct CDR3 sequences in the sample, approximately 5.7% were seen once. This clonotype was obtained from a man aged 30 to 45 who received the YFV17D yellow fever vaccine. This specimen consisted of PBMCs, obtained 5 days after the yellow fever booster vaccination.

CDR3 region: CASSFIKETQYF. CDR3 in DNA: TGTGCCAGCAGTTTTATTAAAGAGACCCAGTACTTC. This sequence joins TRBV12-3 or TRBV12-4 and TRBJ2-5; D uncertain. The CDR3 is 12 residues long. Trimming cost V 3 bases and J 3 bases, with 5 bases left between them.